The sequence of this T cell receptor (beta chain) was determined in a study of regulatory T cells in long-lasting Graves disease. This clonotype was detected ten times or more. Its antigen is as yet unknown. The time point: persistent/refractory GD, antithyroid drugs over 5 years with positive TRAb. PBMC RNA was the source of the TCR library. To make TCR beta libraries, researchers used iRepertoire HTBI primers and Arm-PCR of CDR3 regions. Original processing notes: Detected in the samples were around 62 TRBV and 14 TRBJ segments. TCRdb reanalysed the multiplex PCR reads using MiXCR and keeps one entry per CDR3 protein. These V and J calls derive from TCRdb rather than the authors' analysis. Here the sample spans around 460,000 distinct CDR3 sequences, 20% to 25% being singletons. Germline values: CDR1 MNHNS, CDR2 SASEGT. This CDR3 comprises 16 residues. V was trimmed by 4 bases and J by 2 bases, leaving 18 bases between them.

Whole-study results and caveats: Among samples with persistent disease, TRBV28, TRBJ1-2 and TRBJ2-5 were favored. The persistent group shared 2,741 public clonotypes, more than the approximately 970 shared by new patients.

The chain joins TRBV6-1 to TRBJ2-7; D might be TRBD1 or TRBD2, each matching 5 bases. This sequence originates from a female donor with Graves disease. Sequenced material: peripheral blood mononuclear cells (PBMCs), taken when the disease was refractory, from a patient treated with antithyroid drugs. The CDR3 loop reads CASSVRTGTRPYEQYF. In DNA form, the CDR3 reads TGTGCCAGCAGTGTGCGGACGGGGACGCGCCCCTACGAGCAGTACTTC.